This record looks at one TCR beta chain sequence and its context. The sample originates from a study of cytomegalovirus exposure and HLA in healthy donors. PCR involved 60 Vbeta and 13 Jbeta primers. Repertoires were generated with immunoSEQ multiplex PCR, while TCRdb's copy carries only in-frame clones and drops some. The table lists about 170,000 clones, roughly 80% of them singletons. V lost 2 bases to trimming and J lost 9 bases, with 11 bases between them. Germline V gene lookup returns CDR1 GTSNPN and CDR2 SVGIG (reference sequence). The CDR3 runs 12 residues. The rearrangement uses TRBV30 and TRBJ2-1, with D uncertain. The receptor comes from a male donor in good health and CMV-seronegative. Sequences were obtained from PBMCs. The CDR3 sequence is CAWSPRLSEQFF. CDR3 DNA sequence: TGTGCCTGGAGTCCGCGACTCAGTGAGCAGTTCTTC.